This T cell receptor beta chain was recorded in a study of shared clonotypes between healthy human individuals. The CDR3 spans 13 residues. The ends were cut back, 6 bases at V and 4 bases at J, with 12 bases in the middle. Germline V CDR1 and CDR2: MNHNS, SASEGT. Clones were read by immunoSEQ multiplex PCR, and TCRdb kept only the in-frame ones, dropping some. This repertoire shows some 2 million clones, 85% to 95% found once; its top ten account for around 1.1%. Naive CD8 cells lacked CD45RO and underwent positive selection for CCR7, leaving out terminally differentiated effector memory CD45RA+ cells.

The receptor was derived from a man younger than 35 in good health. The sample was naive CD8+ T cells sorted from blood. The rearrangement uses TRBV6-1 and TRBJ1-1; TRBD1 might be the D (5 bases). The CDR3 loop is CASRGPLSTEAFF. The CDR3 coding sequence is TGTGCCAGCAGGGGACCGCTGAGCACTGAAGCTTTCTTT.